The subject of this entry is one TCR beta chain. Its target is unknown. The data were taken from a study of Graves' ophthalmopathy and Graves' hyperthyroidism. Study as a whole: Absence of ophthalmopathy within 18 months of follow-up defined stable hyperthyroidism. Study-wide results and limits: This model predicted ophthalmopathy progression (sensitivity roughly 64%, specificity roughly 72%).

For repertoire sequencing, the TCR beta CDR3 regions were amplified from RNA transcripts. First-round RT-PCR employed HTBI primers, with a second-round multiplex PCR after it. TCRdb processed the multiplex PCR reads anew with MiXCR; each CDR3 protein has one entry. Counted here are roughly 600,000 distinct CDR3 sequences, under 45% occurring once; the ten biggest clones make up about 4.6%. The J segment lost 2 bases and the V segment lost 0 bases, leaving 5 bases of the junction unmatched. The CDR3 length is 15 residues. Germline CDR1 SGDLS, CDR2 YYNGEE. This sequence joins TRBV9 and TRBJ2-7; 7 bases agree with TRBD2. The TCR sequence derives from an adult man with Graves' hyperthyroidism. Sequenced material: peripheral blood or thyroid tissue (not recorded which). CDR3 nucleotides: TGTGCCAGCAGCGTAGGGGAGGGCCGAACCTACGAGCAGTACTTC. The encoded protein is CASSVGEGRTYEQYF.